These T cell receptor beta chains were read from a single sample in a study of T cell changes during pregnancy in multiple sclerosis. The data were produced by immunoSEQ multiplex PCR, yet TCRdb's version contains in-frame clones alone and is incomplete. Among tens of thousands of clones listed, about 91% were seen once. Specimen: CD4+ T cells from peripheral blood mononuclear cells, collected in the second trimester of pregnancy. The receptor set was obtained from a female donor in good health, enrolled as a control in a pregnancy study. CDR3s include the opening cysteine and the closing phenylalanine or tryptophan. A D gene is named only where the DNA matches it firmly. A row's size may be missing; if present it is once, few, many or a size class.

d_call | j_call | clone_size | v_call | cdr3_aa | cdr3_nt
TRBD1 | TRBJ2-1 | . | TRBV14 | CASSHRGLTYNEQFF | TGTGCCAGCAGCCATAGGGGGCTCACGTACAATGAGCAGTTCTTC
TRBD1 | TRBJ1-2 | . | TRBV7-2 | CASSQGQGFGYTF | TGTGCCAGCAGCCAGGGACAGGGTTTTGGCTACACCTTC
. | TRBJ2-2 | . | TRBV28 | CASRVQGQDTGELFF | TGTGCCAGCAGGGTACAGGGTCAGGACACCGGGGAGCTGTTTTTT
TRBD1 | TRBJ2-5 | . | TRBV10-3 | CAISESTGAQETQYF | TGTGCCATCAGTGAGTCCACAGGGGCTCAAGAGACCCAGTACTTC
TRBD2 | TRBJ2-7 | . | TRBV30 | CAWIKGGLGDAEQYF | TGTGCCTGGATCAAAGGGGGACTAGGGGATGCCGAGCAGTACTTC
TRBD1 | TRBJ1-2 | . | TRBV19 | CASSIGGTGRLRGYTF | TGTGCCAGTAGTATAGGCGGGACAGGGCGGCTTCGTGGCTACACCTTC
TRBD2 | TRBJ2-1 | . | TRBV28 | CASSRRLAEQFF | TGTGCCAGCAGTCGTCGACTAGCGGAGCAGTTCTTC
. | TRBJ2-3 | once | TRBV5-5 | CASSLVADTQYF | TGTGCCAGCAGCTTGGTAGCAGATACGCAGTATTTT
. | TRBJ2-3 | . | TRBV30 | CAWSVQSYPYF | TGTGCCTGGAGTGTACAGTCATATCCGTATTTT
TRBD1 | TRBJ1-1 | once | TRBV23-1 | CASPNRGRVTEAFF | TGCGCCAGTCCCAACAGGGGGCGAGTCACTGAAGCTTTCTTT
TRBD2 | TRBJ2-7 | . | TRBV7-2 | CASSLVVAGVKYAYEQYF | TGTGCCAGCAGCTTAGTTGTAGCGGGAGTTAAGTATGCCTACGAGCAGTACTTC
. | TRBJ1-1 | few | TRBV10-3 | CAIRQGGEAFF | TGTGCCATCAGACAGGGTGGTGAAGCTTTCTTT
. | TRBJ2-3 | . | TRBV30 | CAWSVLDTDTQYF | TGTGCCTGGAGTGTACTAGACACAGATACGCAGTATTTT
. | TRBJ1-1 | . | TRBV2 | CASRTFNRANTEAFF | TGTGCCAGCAGGACCTTTAACAGGGCGAACACTGAAGCTTTCTTT
TRBD1 | TRBJ2-7 | . | TRBV6-6 | CASSSPGQGNYEQYF | TGTGCCAGCAGTAGTCCGGGACAGGGGAACTACGAGCAGTACTTC
. | TRBJ1-4 | . | TRBV27 | CASSTYLRQSKSLLFF | TGTGCCAGCAGTACCTACCTCCGACAGAGCAAGAGCTTACTGTTTTTT
TRBD2 | TRBJ2-3 | . | TRBV5-4 | CASSPTSGRQADTQYF | TGTGCCAGCAGCCCTACTAGCGGGAGGCAGGCAGATACGCAGTATTTT
. | TRBJ2-3 | . | TRBV28 | CASSAPSTDTQYF | TGTGCCAGCAGTGCCCCTAGTACAGATACGCAGTATTTT
. | TRBJ2-7 | . | TRBV21-1 | CASSKGAGWGDFSYEQYF | TGTGCCAGCAGCAAGGGGGCGGGTTGGGGTGATTTTTCCTACGAGCAGTACTTC
TRBD1 | TRBJ1-1 | . | TRBV2 | CAIGLEGQGAPGAFF | TGTGCCATCGGACTGGAAGGACAGGGGGCTCCGGGCGCTTTCTTT
. | TRBJ2-3 | . | TRBV6-1 | CASSGLFTDTQYF | TGTGCCAGCAGCGGACTGTTCACAGATACGCAGTATTTT
. | TRBJ2-7 | . | TRBV14 | CASSQSPGTSEYF | TGTGCCAGCAGCCAATCGCCAGGGACATCGGAGTACTTC
TRBD2 | TRBJ2-5 | . | TRBV5-1 | CASSLGHLAGGPETQYF | TGCGCCAGCAGCCTGGGCCACTTAGCGGGAGGGCCAGAGACCCAGTACTTC
TRBD1 | TRBJ2-2 | . | TRBV29-1 | CSAGDFRQGSNTGELFF | TGCAGCGCTGGCGACTTCCGACAGGGATCGAACACCGGGGAGCTGTTTTTT
. | TRBJ1-5 | . | TRBV7-8 | CASSFLAWGGNQPQHF | TGTGCCAGCAGCTTCTTAGCGTGGGGGGGCAATCAGCCCCAGCATTTT
. | TRBJ1-6 | . | TRBV2 | CASTETRSPLHF | TGTGCCAGCACCGAAACTAGGTCACCCCTCCACTTT
. | TRBJ1-2 | . | TRBV30 | CAWSVLGQPYGYTF | TGTGCCTGGAGTGTACTCGGACAGCCCTATGGCTACACCTTC
TRBD2 | TRBJ2-3 | . | TRBV10-3 | CAISGTLLATSTDTQYF | TGTGCCATCAGTGGAACATTACTAGCGACTAGCACAGATACGCAGTATTTT
. | TRBJ2-2 | once | TRBV2 | CAGGTSNTGELFF | TGTGCCGGCGGGACTTCGAACACCGGGGAGCTGTTTTTT
. | TRBJ2-7 | . | TRBV30 | CAWSVNYEQYF | TGTGCCTGGAGTGTCAACTACGAGCAGTACTTC
TRBD1 | TRBJ2-2 | . | TRBV30 | CAWIPRQGLITGELFF | TGTGCCTGGATTCCCCGACAGGGGCTTATCACCGGGGAGCTGTTTTTT
TRBD1 | TRBJ2-2 | . | TRBV25-1 | CASSLAGGTGELFF | TGTGCCAGCAGTCTGGCAGGGGGCACCGGGGAGCTGTTTTTT
. | TRBJ2-6 | . | TRBV5-4 | CASSLELSGANVLTF | TGTGCCAGCAGCTTAGAACTATCTGGGGCCAACGTCCTGACTTTC
. | TRBJ1-6 | . | TRBV15 | CATSRSAGGDSPLHF | TGTGCCACCAGCAGATCAGCAGGAGGGGATTCACCCCTCCACTTT
TRBD1 | TRBJ1-2 | . | TRBV5-6 | CASTRDRVYGYTF | TGTGCCAGCACCAGGGACAGGGTTTATGGCTACACCTTC
. | TRBJ2-7 | . | TRBV28 | CASSLGGSGSTYEQYF | TGTGCCAGCAGTTTAGGGGGTAGCGGAAGTACCTACGAGCAGTACTTC
TRBD2 | TRBJ2-3 | . | TRBV5-4 | CASSRGGPQDRDTQYF | TGTGCCAGCAGTCGGGGGGGTCCCCAGGATAGGGATACGCAGTATTTT
TRBD2 | TRBJ2-1 | . | TRBV11-3 | CASSLEGRAGNEQFF | TGTGCCAGCAGCTTAGAGGGGAGGGCAGGCAATGAGCAGTTCTTC
TRBD1 | TRBJ2-1 | . | TRBV2 | CASSIGQGARNEQFF | TGTGCCAGCAGCATAGGACAGGGGGCTAGAAATGAGCAGTTCTTC
. | TRBJ2-3 | . | TRBV20-1 | CSAIHEDTQYF | TGCAGTGCCATACATGAAGATACGCAGTATTTT
. | TRBJ1-5 | . | TRBV23-1 | CVQLCSRLRPKKIQDSNQPQHF | TGCGTCCAGTTATGTAGCCGGCTCCGACCGAAGAAGATACAAGATAGCAATCAGCCCCAGCATTTT
TRBD2 | TRBJ2-4 | once | TRBV6-1 | CASSNQAGGGIQYF | TGTGCCAGCAGTAACCAAGCGGGGGGGGGCATTCAGTACTTC
TRBD2 | TRBJ2-2 | . | TRBV19 | CASSMGTSGLPNTGELFF | TGTGCCAGTAGTATGGGGACTAGCGGGCTTCCGAACACCGGGGAGCTGTTTTTT
TRBD1 | TRBJ1-5 | . | TRBV4-2 | CASSQPGTGNSNQPQHF | TGTGCCAGCAGCCAACCCGGGACAGGGAACAGCAATCAGCCCCAGCATTTT